This TCR beta chain was sequenced during a study of blood T cell repertoires in COVID-19. Study in general: Samples representing acute and convalescent COVID-19 were sourced from the United States, Italy and Spain. The cDNA or gDNA used as material had been derived from T cells, B-cell-depleted T cells, or PBMCs.

In the authors' workflow: Amplification of reference gene primers provided the estimated nucleated cell counts. The method was immunoSEQ multiplex PCR; TCRdb's version includes in-frame clones alone and lacks a portion of them. V, J and clone size reflect that table, while D and trimming were determined from the DNA. The sample lists 35,000 to 45,000 clones; 91% were seen once. V lost 7 bases to trimming and J lost 7 bases; unmatched junction nucleotides: 4. The CDR3 is 13 amino acids. Germline V gene lookup returns CDR1 ENHRY and CDR2 SYGVKD. The genes are TRBV10-3 and TRBJ1-6, with 7 bases aligning to TRBD1. This TCR came from a woman at least 80 years old with acute or convalescent COVID-19. The source material was peripheral blood. This CDR3 is CAINRGTNSPLHF. CDR3 sequence (DNA): TGTGCCATCAACAGGGGTACGAATTCACCCCTCCACTTT.